Listed below are T cell receptor beta chains from one sample, sequenced in a study of regulatory T cells in long-lasting Graves disease. TCRdb reprocessed the multiplex PCR reads via MiXCR and lists one record per CDR3 protein. The sample contains around 420,000 distinct CDR3 sequences, about a sixth of which appear only once. This specimen was peripheral blood mononuclear cells (PBMCs), taken at new diagnosis, from a patient treated with antithyroid drugs. These receptors came from a female donor with Graves disease. Each CDR3 is given with its conserved first and last residue. The D gene is left open where the match is weak. Part of the rows lack a size; the others show once, few, many or a class for expanded clones.

v_gene: TRBV5-4
abundance: many
j_gene: TRBJ1-6
d_gene: .
CDR3nt: TGTGCCAGCAGCTTGGACAGGGACTCACCCCTCCACTTT
CDR3aa: CASSLDRDSPLHF

v_gene: TRBV7-2
abundance: .
j_gene: TRBJ2-7
d_gene: .
CDR3nt: TGTGCCAGCAGCTTAGCCCGCCGGGACTACGAGCAGTACTTC
CDR3aa: CASSLARRDYEQYF

v_gene: TRBV5-1
abundance: many
j_gene: TRBJ1-2
d_gene: TRBD1
CDR3nt: TGCGCCAGCGGCAGCTTTGGAGACAGGGGTTATGGCTACACCTTC
CDR3aa: CASGSFGDRGYGYTF

v_gene: TRBV25-1
abundance: .
j_gene: TRBJ2-3
d_gene: TRBD2
CDR3nt: TGTGCCAGCAGTGGTCGACTAGCGGGGGACCCGACCCCCACAGATACGCAGTATTTT
CDR3aa: CASSGRLAGDPTPTDTQYF

v_gene: TRBV12-5
abundance: many
j_gene: TRBJ1-1
d_gene: TRBD1
CDR3nt: TGTGCTAGTGGCCACGGACAGGGGACTGAAGCTTTCTTT
CDR3aa: CASGHGQGTEAFF

v_gene: TRBV7-2
abundance: .
j_gene: TRBJ1-2
d_gene: .
CDR3nt: TGTGCCAGCAGCTCAAGTTCCGCAGGGAAATACTATGGCTACACCTTC
CDR3aa: CASSSSSAGKYYGYTF

v_gene: TRBV10-1
abundance: few
j_gene: TRBJ2-3
d_gene: .
CDR3nt: TGCGCCAGCAGTGGTGACGGTGGCCTGGATACGCAGTATTTT
CDR3aa: CASSGDGGLDTQYF

v_gene: TRBV20-1
abundance: many
j_gene: TRBJ2-3
d_gene: .
CDR3nt: TGCAGTGCTTTCTCTCCTGGGAATACGCAGTATTTT
CDR3aa: CSAFSPGNTQYF

v_gene: TRBV29-1
abundance: .
j_gene: TRBJ1-5
d_gene: .
CDR3nt: TGCAGCGTTGGACAGGCCAATCAGCCCCAGCATTTT
CDR3aa: CSVGQANQPQHF

v_gene: TRBV7-9
abundance: many
j_gene: TRBJ1-2
d_gene: .
CDR3nt: TGTGCCAGCAGCGGTAGAGGCGGAATTAACTATGGCTACACCTTC
CDR3aa: CASSGRGGINYGYTF

v_gene: TRBV29-1
abundance: .
j_gene: TRBJ1-4
d_gene: .
CDR3nt: TGCAGCGTTTCCTGGGGGCGTAATGAAAAACTGTTTTTT
CDR3aa: CSVSWGRNEKLFF

v_gene: TRBV4-1
abundance: .
j_gene: TRBJ1-3
d_gene: TRBD1
CDR3nt: TGCGCCAGCAGCCAAGATCTCGGACAGGCCTTCGGAAACACCATATATTTT
CDR3aa: CASSQDLGQAFGNTIYF

v_gene: TRBV28
abundance: many
j_gene: TRBJ1-2
d_gene: .
CDR3nt: TGTGCCACCAAGTACCGAAGAAACTATGGCTACACCTTC
CDR3aa: CATKYRRNYGYTF

v_gene: TRBV5-1
abundance: .
j_gene: TRBJ1-3
d_gene: .
CDR3nt: TGCGCCAGCAGCCCGGACGGGGGGCGAAGCCTCTCTGGAAACACCATATATTTT
CDR3aa: CASSPDGGRSLSGNTIYF

v_gene: TRBV3-1
abundance: many
j_gene: TRBJ1-2
d_gene: .
CDR3nt: TGTGCCAGCAGCAGAGCCAGCAGTAGGCACTATGGCTACACCTTC
CDR3aa: CASSRASSRHYGYTF

v_gene: TRBV6-2/TRBV6-3
abundance: many
j_gene: TRBJ2-7
d_gene: TRBD2
CDR3nt: TGTGCCAGCAGTTACGGGAGGGGCCCCTACGAGCAGTACTTC
CDR3aa: CASSYGRGPYEQYF

v_gene: TRBV20-1
abundance: many
j_gene: TRBJ2-2
d_gene: TRBD1
CDR3nt: TGCAGTGCCATGCTGGGCCAGGGGGCCTCCGGGGAGCTGTTTTTT
CDR3aa: CSAMLGQGASGELFF

v_gene: TRBV12-3/TRBV12-4
abundance: .
j_gene: TRBJ1-5
d_gene: .
CDR3nt: TGTGCCAGCAGTTTGAGTGGAGGGTTTGGACAGCCCCAGCATTTT
CDR3aa: CASSLSGGFGQPQHF

v_gene: TRBV20-1
abundance: many
j_gene: TRBJ2-3
d_gene: .
CDR3nt: TGCAGTGCTAGAGACGCGTCGACAGATACGCAGTATTTT
CDR3aa: CSARDASTDTQYF

v_gene: TRBV28
abundance: many
j_gene: TRBJ2-7
d_gene: .
CDR3nt: TGTGCCAGCAGCCAACCCCCGGGCAAAGCCTCCTACGAGCAGTACTTC
CDR3aa: CASSQPPGKASYEQYF

v_gene: TRBV10-3
abundance: many
j_gene: TRBJ1-1
d_gene: .
CDR3nt: TGTGCCATCAGTTCCGACGGGAACACTGAAGCTTTCTTT
CDR3aa: CAISSDGNTEAFF

v_gene: TRBV27
abundance: .
j_gene: TRBJ2-1
d_gene: .
CDR3nt: TGTGCCAGCAGTTTGAGCGGGCGCTCCTACAATGAGCAGTTCTTC
CDR3aa: CASSLSGRSYNEQFF